This T cell receptor (beta chain) came from a study of blood T cells in healthy people across ages (dated by TCRdb to between 2014 and 2016). For context, the study as a whole: Template switching captured roughly one uniquely barcoded TCR beta cDNA molecule per two T cells in model experiments. To track age-related changes in TCR beta repertoire diversity, the study relied on deep sequencing normalized with unique cDNA molecular identifiers. Donors were grouped into four age groups: young (average approximately 15 years), middle-aged (around 39), aged (about 60) and long-lived (about 89). To avoid experimental bias, donors of different ages were randomly spread across the sequencing lanes. Two additional independent replicas of 1 million unique cDNA reads from the same blood draw were analyzed for two donors (one aged 18 to 29 and one aged 80 or older). What the research found in general, with its limitations: Because donor CMV infection status was unknown, age-related changes in expanded clonotypes were potentially confounded. Compared with the aged group, the long-lived group had more naive CD4+ T cells, fewer expanded clones and increased TCR diversity, a pattern suggesting age selection. As age increased, observed TCR beta diversity per million T cells dropped in a roughly linear way, and a significant reduction was already evident by age about 36. Estimates of total diversity based on one million sequenced T cells were regarded as lower bounds and as underestimates. There was a strong correlation between observed TCR beta diversity and the percentage of naive T cells measured by flow cytometry. Because profiling used bulk unsorted PBMCs, naive and antigen-experienced compartments could not be compared conclusively.

As concerns this clonotype: Which antigen it targets is not known. No quality values exist for individual bases; no much larger clone is one base distant.

Systemically healthy Caucasian individuals from Russia, some 38 in total and aged roughly 6 to 100 years, were included as donors. Ten milliliters of peripheral blood were collected from each donor into EDTA-treated Vacutainer tubes. Ficoll-Paque density-gradient centrifugation was used to isolate PBMCs, with at least 6.5 million per sample. Trizol reagent was used to extract total RNA from PBMCs, with at least 5 micrograms per sample. The percentages of naive CD45RAhigh/CD27high T cells were determined by flow cytometry on a PBMC aliquot from every donor. Library prep was done by 5' RACE. For sequencing, an Illumina HiSeq 2500 was employed. A second 7 to 11 cycle PCR used a sample-barcoded 5' primer and a J-beta primer mix. A template-switch 5' adaptor carrying 12 random nucleotides introduced a unique molecular identifier onto each TCR beta cDNA molecule. Each sample yielded at least 3 million CDR3-containing paired-end reads. First-strand cDNA was synthesized from all RNA with the Mint cDNA synthesis kit, primed by a TRBC-specific oligonucleotide. All cDNA was treated with uracil-DNA glycosylase and then went through a first 18-cycle PCR with the universal primers M1SS and BC2_uni_R. As for the original processing: For normalization, 1 million high-quality reads were randomly selected from each sample, with every read carrying a distinct molecular identifier. Instead of being binned into consensus sequences, reads with shared molecular identifiers were discarded. CDR3 identification, clonotype clustering and error correction used MiTCR with a Q25 quality threshold and the strictest error-elimination algorithm. A nonparametric unseen species model with Euler transformation was used to estimate lower-bound total TCR beta diversity. The public reads were reanalyzed by TCRdb: fastp trimming at Q25, MiXCR alignment, in-frame beta chains only. Records with the same CDR3 protein are collapsed into one entry carrying the most frequent genes and DNA. The V and J calls and clone size are TCRdb's, not the authors'. The sample table shows fewer than 900,000 distinct CDR3 sequences, and around 40% are seen once. Together, the top ten hold 20% to 25% of the sample.

Counted from cysteine to phenylalanine, this CDR3 has 12 amino acids. Left in the record is the CDR3 DNA by itself, 36 bases read in frame from the first base. The germline V gene (reference sequence) yields DFQATT for CDR1 and SNEGSKA for CDR2. V is cut by 1 base and J by 10 bases, and the space between the germline ends is 11 bases. The sequenced sample was blood. The V and J genes are TRBV20-1 and TRBJ1-5, with the identity of the D gene unclear. The sequence was obtained from a woman aged 55 to 70 in good health. The CDR3 in this case is CSARGPNLPQHF. The sequence in DNA is TGCAGTGCTAGAGGCCCGAATCTACCCCAGCATTTT.